Listed below are T cell receptor beta chains from one sample, sequenced in a study of identical twins. TCRdb reprocessed the 5' RACE reads with MiXCR, giving one entry per CDR3 protein. Of about 220,000 distinct CDR3 sequences in the sample, more than 6.5% were seen once. The sample also formed part of further work on yellow fever vaccine responses in identical twins.

Sequenced material: memory (CD45RO+) T cells sorted from blood. These receptors were collected from a woman under 30 in good health. Both conserved end residues are part of each CDR3. The D gene is left open where the match is weak. Size is omitted from some rows. Given values are once, few, many or a class for expanded clones.

V gene: TRBV5-6
clone size: -
J gene: TRBJ2-3
D gene: TRBD2
CDR3 protein: CASTPGLAGPDTQYF
CDR3 DNA: TGTGCCAGCACCCCGGGACTAGCGGGACCAGATACGCAGTATTTT

V gene: TRBV28
clone size: few
J gene: TRBJ2-1
D gene: TRBD2
CDR3 protein: CASSSLAGGPYNEQFF
CDR3 DNA: TGTGCCAGCAGTTCCTTAGCGGGGGGGCCTTACAATGAGCAGTTCTTC

V gene: TRBV20-1
clone size: -
J gene: TRBJ1-5
D gene: -
CDR3 protein: CSAISGVGLGQPQHF
CDR3 DNA: TGCAGTGCAATTTCGGGGGTGGGGTTGGGTCAGCCCCAGCATTTT

V gene: TRBV11-2
clone size: -
J gene: TRBJ2-5
D gene: TRBD2
CDR3 protein: CASSYKADSKLIAGGQETQYF
CDR3 DNA: TGTGCCAGCAGTTACAAGGCTGACAGTAAACTTATAGCGGGGGGCCAAGAGACCCAGTACTTC

V gene: TRBV4-3
clone size: many
J gene: TRBJ2-7
D gene: -
CDR3 protein: CASSQEVGEAYEQYF
CDR3 DNA: TGCGCCAGCAGCCAAGAAGTAGGGGAGGCCTACGAGCAGTACTTC

V gene: TRBV20-1
clone size: -
J gene: TRBJ1-3
D gene: -
CDR3 protein: CSARNARTSGNTIYF
CDR3 DNA: TGCAGTGCTAGGAACGCTCGGACGTCCGGAAACACCATATATTTT

V gene: TRBV2
clone size: many
J gene: TRBJ2-4
D gene: -
CDR3 protein: CASSQTGTKNIQYF
CDR3 DNA: TGTGCCAGCAGTCAAACAGGGACCAAAAACATTCAGTACTTC

V gene: TRBV6-1
clone size: many
J gene: TRBJ2-3
D gene: TRBD2
CDR3 protein: CASRPRGGAQDTQYF
CDR3 DNA: TGTGCCAGCAGGCCGCGCGGGGGGGCACAAGATACGCAGTATTTT

V gene: TRBV7-2
clone size: -
J gene: TRBJ1-2
D gene: -
CDR3 protein: CASSQTEIYGYTF
CDR3 DNA: TGTGCCAGCAGCCAGACAGAGATATATGGCTACACCTTC

V gene: TRBV20-1
clone size: -
J gene: TRBJ1-1
D gene: -
CDR3 protein: CSARGPLREAFF
CDR3 DNA: TGCAGTGCTAGAGGACCACTCCGTGAAGCTTTCTTT

V gene: TRBV7-9
clone size: few
J gene: TRBJ2-5
D gene: TRBD2
CDR3 protein: CASSLGQSSGEETQYF
CDR3 DNA: TGTGCCAGCAGCTTAGGTCAGTCTAGCGGAGAAGAGACCCAGTACTTC

V gene: TRBV5-1
clone size: many
J gene: TRBJ2-1
D gene: TRBD2
CDR3 protein: CASSFIAGAGNEQFF
CDR3 DNA: TGCGCCAGCAGCTTTATAGCGGGGGCTGGGAATGAGCAGTTCTTC

V gene: TRBV7-2
clone size: once
J gene: TRBJ1-2
D gene: -
CDR3 protein: CASSAQGGYGYTF
CDR3 DNA: TGTGCCAGCAGCGCCCAGGGTGGCTATGGCTACACCTTC

V gene: TRBV19
clone size: many
J gene: TRBJ1-1
D gene: -
CDR3 protein: CASSANQQPNTEAFF
CDR3 DNA: TGTGCCAGTAGTGCCAATCAACAGCCGAACACTGAAGCTTTCTTT

V gene: TRBV3-1
clone size: many
J gene: TRBJ2-7
D gene: -
CDR3 protein: CASSPPGLHEQYF
CDR3 DNA: TGTGCCAGCAGCCCCCCTGGGCTACACGAGCAGTACTTC

V gene: TRBV5-1
clone size: many
J gene: TRBJ2-7
D gene: -
CDR3 protein: CASSRDTPDEQYF
CDR3 DNA: TGCGCCAGCAGCAGGGACACTCCGGACGAGCAGTACTTC

V gene: TRBV4-1
clone size: -
J gene: TRBJ2-2
D gene: -
CDR3 protein: CASSQERSGELFF
CDR3 DNA: TGCGCCAGCAGCCAAGAACGGTCCGGGGAGCTGTTTTTT

V gene: TRBV10-3
clone size: -
J gene: TRBJ2-7
D gene: TRBD2
CDR3 protein: CAISVATSGPVNEQYF
CDR3 DNA: TGTGCCATCAGTGTTGCGACTAGCGGGCCCGTGAACGAGCAGTACTTC

V gene: TRBV28
clone size: few
J gene: TRBJ2-6
D gene: -
CDR3 protein: CASSSLSPGGANVLTF
CDR3 DNA: TGTGCCAGCAGCTCCCTCTCCCCGGGGGGGGCCAACGTCCTGACTTTC

V gene: TRBV7-2
clone size: many
J gene: TRBJ2-1
D gene: -
CDR3 protein: CASSLGRVANNEQFF
CDR3 DNA: TGTGCCAGCAGCTTAGGTCGGGTAGCGAACAATGAGCAGTTCTTC

V gene: TRBV5-1
clone size: -
J gene: TRBJ2-5
D gene: -
CDR3 protein: CASSSSPGSGQETQYF
CDR3 DNA: TGCGCCAGCAGTAGCAGTCCAGGGAGTGGTCAAGAGACCCAGTACTTC

V gene: TRBV12-3/TRBV12-4
clone size: few
J gene: TRBJ1-1
D gene: -
CDR3 protein: CASSLQGTDTEAFF
CDR3 DNA: TGTGCCAGCAGTTTGCAGGGGACGGACACTGAAGCTTTCTTT

V gene: TRBV3-1
clone size: many
J gene: TRBJ2-5
D gene: -
CDR3 protein: CASSVRDGRPNQETQYF
CDR3 DNA: TGTGCCAGCAGCGTTCGGGACGGGCGCCCTAACCAAGAGACCCAGTACTTC

V gene: TRBV6-2/TRBV6-3
clone size: many
J gene: TRBJ1-5
D gene: -
CDR3 protein: CASTAGGGQPQHF
CDR3 DNA: TGTGCCAGCACCGCGGGAGGGGGTCAGCCCCAGCATTTT